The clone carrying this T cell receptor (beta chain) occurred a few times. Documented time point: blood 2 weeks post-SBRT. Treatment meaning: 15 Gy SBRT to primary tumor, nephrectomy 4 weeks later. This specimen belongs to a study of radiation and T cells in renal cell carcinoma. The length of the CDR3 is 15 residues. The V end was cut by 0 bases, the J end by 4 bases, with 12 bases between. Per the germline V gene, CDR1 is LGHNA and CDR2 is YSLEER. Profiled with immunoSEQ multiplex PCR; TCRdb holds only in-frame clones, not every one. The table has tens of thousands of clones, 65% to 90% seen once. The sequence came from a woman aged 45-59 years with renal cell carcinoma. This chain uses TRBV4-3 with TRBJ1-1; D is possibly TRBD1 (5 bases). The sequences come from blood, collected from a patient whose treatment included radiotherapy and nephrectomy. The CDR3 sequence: CASSQDGGTGTEAFF. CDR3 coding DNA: TGCGCCAGCAGCCAAGATGGGGGGACTGGCACTGAAGCTTTCTTT.